These 29 T cell receptor beta chains were all obtained from the same sample, sequenced in a study of T-cell memory formation after mild COVID-19. TCRdb reanalysed the 5' RACE reads using MiXCR and keeps one entry per CDR3 protein. Of 400,000 or so distinct CDR3 sequences listed, over 15% are singletons. The sample was PBMCs or a T cell subset sorted from them (not recorded which). These receptors all come from an adult woman who had mild COVID-19 (a few samples of this study predate the infection). Cell type and time point are not known.

The rearrangement joins TRBV6-5 to TRBJ1-3, with 12 positions matching TRBD1. V trimming: 5 bases; J trimming: 4 bases; junction bases outside the gene matches: 12. The CDR3 has 18 amino acids. Germline V CDR1 and CDR2: MNHEY, SVGAGI. The CDR3 DNA reads TGTGCCAGCAGTCCCGGGGGACAGGGGGCGCACATCGGAAACACCATATATTTT. It yields the protein CASSPGGQGAHIGNTIYF.

This clonotype was detected a few times. The chain joins TRBV6-5 to TRBJ2-7; possible D gene TRBD1, 5 bases. V was cut by 6 bases and J by 5 bases, with 14 bases left in between. Per the germline V gene, CDR1 is MNHEY and CDR2 is SVGAGI. This CDR3 has 13 amino acids. The CDR3 coding sequence is TGTGCCAGCAGCCAGATAGGGGTCCACGAGCAGTACTTC. Translating gives CASSQIGVHEQYF.

This clonotype was observed a few times. The CDR3 DNA follows: TGCGCCAGCAGACTCCAAGACAGGGGCACTGAAGCTTTCTTT. Protein sequence: CASRLQDRGTEAFF. The J gene is TRBJ1-1, the V gene TRBV5-1, with TRBD1 identical over 8 bases. V was pared by 5 bases and J by 4 bases, with 7 bases of the junction left unmatched. Germline V gene lookup returns CDR1 SGHRS and CDR2 YFSETQ. CDR3 length: 14 residues.

This chain connects TRBV5-1 to TRBJ2-7; unclear D gene. Germline CDR1 reads SGHRS; CDR2 reads YFSETQ. CDR3 length: 13 amino acids. The V end was cut by 0 bases, the J end by 0 bases, with 4 bases between. Written as DNA, the CDR3 is TGCGCCAGCAGCTTGGCGAACTCCTACGAGCAGTACTTC. It codes for CASSLANSYEQYF.

This clonotype appeared a few times. J is TRBJ2-5 and V is TRBV5-1, with D possibly TRBD2 on 6 matching bases. Per germline, CDR1 SGHRS and CDR2 YFSETQ. The CDR3 spans 14 residues. V was trimmed by 0 bases and J by 5 bases, leaving 11 bases between them. The CDR3 nucleotides read TGCGCCAGCAGCTTGGCGGGGGAGCTGGAGACCCAGTACTTC. It translates to CASSLAGELETQYF.

The V gene is TRBV7-9, the J gene TRBJ1-2; perhaps TRBD1 as D (6 bases). V was cut by 5 bases and J by 1 base, with 14 bases left in between. This CDR3 comprises 15 residues. Germline V gives CDR1 SEHNR, CDR2 FQNEAQ (reference sequence). The CDR3 region has the DNA TGTGCCAGCAGCCGATCAGGGGAGGGTAACTATGGCTACACCTTC. Translated: CASSRSGEGNYGYTF.

In DNA, the CDR3 is TGCGCCAGCAGCTTGGCCCAACAGGGTAGCAACGAGCAGTACTTC. It encodes CASSLAQQGSNEQYF. The chain employs TRBV5-1 and TRBJ2-7; the D gene is possibly TRBD1 (6 bases). The CDR3 runs 15 residues. Trimming took off 0 bases at V and 5 bases at J, with 15 bases between the two ends. The germline gives CDR1 SGHRS, CDR2 YFSETQ.

At least ten counts were recorded for this clonotype. The chain carries TRBV5-1 and TRBJ1-1; D is undetermined. Germline CDR1 is SGHRS and CDR2 is YFSETQ. The CDR3 covers 16 residues. V lost 1 base, J lost 0 bases, and 13 bases lay in between. CDR3 coding DNA: TGCGCCAGCAGCTTGAGGAGGGCGGGGATGAACACTGAAGCTTTCTTT. Amino acid sequence: CASSLRRAGMNTEAFF.

This clonotype was seen a few times. V and J are TRBV5-1 and TRBJ1-4; no clear D gene. The CDR3 extends over 16 amino acids. Trimming shortened V by 1 base and J by 0 bases, and 10 bases separated the two germline ends. CDR1 is SGHRS and CDR2 is YFSETQ in the germline V gene. The CDR3 protein is CASSLIRSATNEKLFF. CDR3 bases: TGCGCCAGCAGCTTGATTCGGAGTGCAACTAATGAAAAACTGTTTTTT.

This clonotype was observed at least ten times. The chain joins TRBV4-1 to TRBJ2-3; 9 nucleotides match TRBD2. The CDR3 contains 17 residues. Trimming removed 1 base from V and 5 bases from J; junction bases left unmatched: 10. CDR1 is MGHRA and CDR2 is YSYEKL in the germline V gene. CDR3 sequence: CASSQGLGGGAGDTQYF. DNA of the CDR3: TGCGCCAGCAGCCAAGGCTTGGGCGGGGGGGCAGGAGATACGCAGTATTTT.

This sequence joins TRBV15 and TRBJ1-2; no definite D call. The CDR3 has 17 residues. Looked up from germline, CDR1 is LNHNV and CDR2 is YYDKDF (reference sequence). Trimming cost V 4 bases and J 1 base, with 19 bases left between them. The CDR3: CATSTDTAPTHNYGYTF. CDR3 nucleotide sequence: TGTGCCACCAGCACCGACACGGCCCCTACGCATAACTATGGCTACACCTTC.

The V and J genes are TRBV28 and TRBJ1-1; D is unclear. Germline CDR1 is MDHEN and CDR2 is SYDVKM. With 3 bases removed from V and 1 base from J, the gap between germline ends came to 6 bases. The CDR3 runs to 13 residues. CDR3 residues: CASSFHGNTEAFF. The CDR3 coding sequence is TGTGCCAGCAGTTTCCACGGGAACACTGAAGCTTTCTTT.

This clonotype has only a few counts. DNA for the CDR3: TGTGCCAGCAGCTTTGGACCGCTAGGACAAGAGACCCAGTACTTC. This codes for CASSFGPLGQETQYF. The chain links TRBV7-9 to TRBJ2-5; D not certain. V lost 3 bases and J lost 2, with 13 bases in between. Looked up from germline, CDR1 is SEHNR and CDR2 is FQNEAQ (reference sequence). This CDR3 is 15 amino acids long.

The gene calls are TRBV10-3 and TRBJ2-4, with no clear D. CDR1 and CDR2 (germline): ENHRY, SYGVKD. With 10 bases removed from V and 3 bases from J, the gap between germline ends came to 16 bases. The CDR3 loop spans 14 amino acids. The CDR3 loop reads CATQGKSDKNIQYF. In DNA, the CDR3 is TGTGCCACCCAAGGTAAATCGGACAAAAACATTCAGTACTTC.

This clonotype was found many times. The rearrangement links TRBV7-9 to TRBJ2-7, with D perhaps matching TRBD2 (5 bases). CDR1 SEHNR and CDR2 FQNEAQ come from the germline V gene (reference sequence). This CDR3 region has 12 residues. V was clipped by 5 bases and J by 3 bases, with 8 bases between them. The DNA of the CDR3 is TGTGCCAGCAGCATCGGGGACTACGAGCAGTACTTC. Its protein is CASSIGDYEQYF.

V usage is TRBV9 and J usage is TRBJ2-1; D possibly corresponds to TRBD2 (6 bases). This CDR3 comprises 15 residues. V was trimmed by 0 bases and J by 4 bases, leaving 11 bases between them. Germline assignment: CDR1 SGDLS and CDR2 YYNGEE. CDR3 DNA sequence: TGTGCCAGCAGCGTAGAAGGGACTGGTTACAATGAGCAGTTCTTC. Its protein product is CASSVEGTGYNEQFF. The full variable domain, rest sourced from reference TRBV9 and TRBJ2-1, is DSGVTQTPKHLITATGQRVTLRCSPRSGDLSVYWYQQSLDQGLQFLIQYYNGEERAKGNILERFSAQQFPDLHSELNLSSLELGDSALYFCASSVEGTGYNEQFFGPGTRLTVL.

V usage is TRBV18 and J usage is TRBJ2-7; 8 positions agree with TRBD2. J was trimmed by 5 bases and V by 2 bases; bases with no gene match: 8. The germline V gene encodes CDR1 KGHSH and CDR2 LQKENI. The CDR3 extends over 15 amino acids. CDR3 loop: CASSPLRGGRDEQYF. CDR3 in DNA: TGTGCCAGCTCACCATTACGGGGGGGCAGGGACGAGCAGTACTTC.

This clonotype has more than one count but fewer than ten. The rearrangement joins TRBV6-1 to TRBJ2-2; the match to TRBD2 covers 8 bases. V gave up 0 bases and J gave up 7 bases; unmatched junction bases: 13. Germline V CDR1 and CDR2: MNHNS, SASEGT. CDR3 size: 18 residues. The CDR3 here is CASSEAPIAGSTSGELFF. The CDR3 bases are TGTGCCAGCAGTGAAGCGCCGATAGCGGGATCAACGAGCGGGGAGCTGTTTTTT.

The chain employs TRBV21-1 and TRBJ1-2; the DNA was not compared with TRBD1, the D call given in the table. TRBV21-1 is classified as a pseudogene. CDR3 length: 16 residues. The CDR3 reads CASSEGQQSPSYGYTF. CDR3 DNA: TGTGCCAGCAGCGAGGGACAGCAAAGCCCCAGCTATGGCTACACCTTC.

This clonotype was detected only once. The junction departs from germline at one end; a sequencing error may be responsible. The chain combines TRBV5-1 with TRBJ2-2; D gene ambiguous. CDR1 and CDR2 from the germline V gene are SGHRS and YFSETQ. The length of the CDR3 is 13 residues. The CDR3 DNA follows: TGCGCCTGCAGCGATGCATTAGGCGGGGAGCTGTTTTTT. Its translation is CACSDALGGELFF.

This chain uses TRBV7-6 with TRBJ2-5; the D gene could be TRBD1 or TRBD2 (5 bases each). Trimming left V 10 bases short and J 1 base short, with 19 bases between. CDR3 length: 15 amino acids. Per the germline V gene, CDR1 is SGHVS and CDR2 is FNYEAQ. The CDR3 sequence: CATQLVGESQETQYF. The CDR3 DNA sequence: TGTGCCACCCAGCTTGTGGGGGAGTCCCAAGAGACCCAGTACTTC.

This chain connects TRBV3-1 to TRBJ2-7; D possibly matches TRBD1 or TRBD2 (5 bases each). CDR1 and CDR2 (germline): LGHDT, YNNKEL (reference sequence). This CDR3 is built from 15 residues. The V end lost 1 base, the J end lost 6 bases, and 16 bases lay between the germline ends. The CDR3 DNA reads as TGTGCCAGCAGCCAAGGGGGGTACAGCGTGGGCGAGCAGTACTTC. It specifies CASSQGGYSVGEQYF.

This clonotype was seen repeatedly, ten times or more. The rearrangement joins TRBV30 to TRBJ1-1; tentatively, D is TRBD1 (5 bases). The V gene lost 4 bases and the J gene lost 7 bases, with 22 bases spanning the gap. The CDR3 covers 15 residues. Germline lookup yields CDR1 GTSNPN and CDR2 SVGIG (reference sequence). CDR3 region: CAWISPRRGTNEAFF. Here the CDR3 DNA reads TGTGCCTGGATCTCACCTCGACGAGGGACGAATGAAGCTTTCTTT.

V gene TRBV20-1 combines with J gene TRBJ2-1, with TRBD2 identical over 9 bases. The CDR3 sequence is 15 residues long. CDR1 is DFQATT and CDR2 is SNEGSKA in the germline V gene (reference sequence). Germline trimming cut 2 bases from V and 5 bases from J; bases unmatched to any gene: 7. CDR3 sequence: CSARRAGGPNNEQFF. Written as DNA, the CDR3 is TGCAGTGCTAGAAGGGCGGGAGGGCCCAACAATGAGCAGTTCTTC.

The rearrangement uses TRBV20-1 and TRBJ1-1; no clear D gene. Germline CDR1 is DFQATT and CDR2 is SNEGSKA (reference sequence). V lost 1 base and J 6 bases, leaving 12 bases between the germline ends. This CDR3 region has 13 residues. For the CDR3, the DNA is TGCAGTGCTAGAGCAGCCGGGAGGGCTGAAGCTTTCTTT. The encoded protein is CSARAAGRAEAFF.

This clonotype was counted only a few times. The chain carries TRBV7-9 and TRBJ2-7; D unresolved. CDR3 size: 10 residues. Trimming stripped 3 bases from V and 6 bases from J, with 3 bases between. Germline V lookup: CDR1 SEHNR, CDR2 FQNEAQ (reference sequence). Written as DNA, the CDR3 is TGTGCCAGCAGCTTCACCGAGCAGTACTTC. Translation gives CASSFTEQYF. Complete variable domain (other parts from reference TRBV7-9 and TRBJ2-7): DTGVSQNPRHKITKRGQNVTFRCDPISEHNRLYWYRQTLGQGPEFLTYFQNEAQLEKSRLLSDRFSAERPKGSFSTLEIQRTEQGDSAMYLCASSFTEQYFGPGTRLTVT.

This clonotype occurred many times. The chain employs TRBV27 and TRBJ1-5, with TRBD1 as a possible D gene (5 bases). There are 15 residues in the CDR3. Germline V gene sequence: CDR1 MNHEY, CDR2 SMNVEV (reference sequence). V lost 2 bases and J lost 6, with 14 bases in between. CDR3 sequence: CASSLVAGSGQPQHF. Written as DNA, the CDR3 is TGTGCCAGCAGTTTAGTCGCAGGGAGCGGTCAGCCCCAGCATTTT.

The chain recombines TRBV7-9 with TRBJ2-1, with 14 positions matching TRBD2. The germline CDR1 and CDR2 sequences are SEHNR and FQNEAQ (reference sequence). J gave up 5 bases and V 7 bases, and 7 bases lay outside the gene matches. CDR3 length: 16 residues. The chain's CDR3 is CASIGLAGGLDNEQFF. DNA for the CDR3: TGTGCCAGCATAGGACTAGCGGGAGGTTTAGACAATGAGCAGTTCTTC.

The CDR3 DNA follows: TGCAGTGCTAGCGTAGGGGAGACCCAGTACTTC. As protein: CSASVGETQYF. The chain links TRBV20-1 to TRBJ2-5; no reliable D call. Germline CDR1 DFQATT, CDR2 SNEGSKA (reference sequence). The V end lost 3 bases, the J end lost 5 bases, and 7 bases lay between the germline ends. CDR3 length equals 11 residues.